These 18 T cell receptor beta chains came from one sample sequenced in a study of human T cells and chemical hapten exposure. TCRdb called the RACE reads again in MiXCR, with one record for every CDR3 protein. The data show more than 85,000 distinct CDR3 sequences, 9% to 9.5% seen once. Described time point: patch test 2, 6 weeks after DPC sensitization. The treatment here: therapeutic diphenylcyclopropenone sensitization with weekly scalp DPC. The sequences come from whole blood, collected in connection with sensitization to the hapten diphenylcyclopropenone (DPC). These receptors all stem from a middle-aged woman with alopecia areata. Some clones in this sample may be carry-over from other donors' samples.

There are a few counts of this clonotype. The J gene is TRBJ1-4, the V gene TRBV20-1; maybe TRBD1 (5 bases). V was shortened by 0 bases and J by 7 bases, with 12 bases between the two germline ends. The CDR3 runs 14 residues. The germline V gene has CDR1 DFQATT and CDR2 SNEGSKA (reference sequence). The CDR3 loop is CSARDGGVVEKLFF. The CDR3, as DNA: TGCAGTGCTAGAGATGGGGGGGTCGTTGAAAAACTGTTTTTT.

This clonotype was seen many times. CDR3 sequence reads: CASSSYAPGLASNEQFF. For the CDR3, the DNA is TGTGCCAGCAGCTCCTACGCTCCGGGACTCGCATCTAATGAGCAGTTCTTC. The chain carries TRBV12-3 or TRBV12-4 and TRBJ2-1, with a weak D call TRBD2 (6 bases). Deletions cut 6 bases from V and 7 bases from J, with 25 bases between. The CDR3 is 17 residues long.

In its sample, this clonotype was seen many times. DNA for the CDR3: TGTGCCAGCAGGGACGGGACTTACGGTCAGCCCCAGCATTTT. It is translated as CASRDGTYGQPQHF. The chain combines TRBV28 with TRBJ1-5; D possibly corresponds to TRBD1 (5 bases). Germline CDR1 and CDR2: MDHEN and SYDVKM. Trimming took off 6 bases at V and 6 bases at J, with 15 bases between the two ends. The length of the CDR3 is 14 residues.

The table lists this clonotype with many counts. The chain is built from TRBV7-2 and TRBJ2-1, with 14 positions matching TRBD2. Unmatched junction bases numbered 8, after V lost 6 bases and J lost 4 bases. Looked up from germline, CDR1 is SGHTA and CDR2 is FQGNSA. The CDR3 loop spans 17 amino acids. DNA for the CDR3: TGTGCCAGCAGGGGAGGGACTAGCGGGGGCCTTTACAATGAGCAGTTCTTC. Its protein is CASRGGTSGGLYNEQFF.

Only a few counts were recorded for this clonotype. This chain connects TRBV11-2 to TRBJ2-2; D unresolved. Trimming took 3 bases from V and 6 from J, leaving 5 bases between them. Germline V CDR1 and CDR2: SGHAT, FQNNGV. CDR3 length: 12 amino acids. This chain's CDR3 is CASSFRSGELFF. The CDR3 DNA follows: TGTGCCAGCAGCTTCAGGTCCGGGGAGCTGTTTTTT.

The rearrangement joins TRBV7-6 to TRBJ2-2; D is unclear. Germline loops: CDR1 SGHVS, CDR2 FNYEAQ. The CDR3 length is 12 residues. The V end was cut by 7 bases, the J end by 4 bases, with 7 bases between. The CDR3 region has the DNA TGTGCCAGCACCATTTCCACCGGGGAGCTGTTTTTT. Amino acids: CASTISTGELFF.

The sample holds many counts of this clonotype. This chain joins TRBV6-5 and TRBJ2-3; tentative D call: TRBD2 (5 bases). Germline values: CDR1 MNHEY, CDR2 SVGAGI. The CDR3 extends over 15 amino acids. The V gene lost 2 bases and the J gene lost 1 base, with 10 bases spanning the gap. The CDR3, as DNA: TGTGCCAGCAGTTACGGCCGGGGAGGCACAGATACGCAGTATTTT. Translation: CASSYGRGGTDTQYF.

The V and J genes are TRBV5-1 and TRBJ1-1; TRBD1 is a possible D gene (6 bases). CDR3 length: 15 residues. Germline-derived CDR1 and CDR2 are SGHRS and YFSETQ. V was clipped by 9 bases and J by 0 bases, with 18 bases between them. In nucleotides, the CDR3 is TGCGCCACGAGGGGTATCGGGGGGCTGAACACTGAAGCTTTCTTT. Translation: CATRGIGGLNTEAFF.

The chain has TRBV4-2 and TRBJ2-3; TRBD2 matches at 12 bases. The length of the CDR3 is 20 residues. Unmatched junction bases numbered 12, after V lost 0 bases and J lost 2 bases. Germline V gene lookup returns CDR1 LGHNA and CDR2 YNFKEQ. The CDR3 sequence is CASSQEAGIGLAGTTDTQYF. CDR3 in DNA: TGTGCCAGCAGCCAAGAGGCGGGTATTGGACTAGCGGGGACCACAGATACGCAGTATTTT.

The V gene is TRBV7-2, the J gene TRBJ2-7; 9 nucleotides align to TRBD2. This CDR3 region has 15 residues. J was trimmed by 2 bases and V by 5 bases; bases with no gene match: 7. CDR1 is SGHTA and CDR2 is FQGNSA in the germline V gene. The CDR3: CASSPERLAAYEQYF. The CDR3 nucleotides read TGTGCCAGCAGCCCCGAGAGACTAGCGGCCTACGAGCAGTACTTC.

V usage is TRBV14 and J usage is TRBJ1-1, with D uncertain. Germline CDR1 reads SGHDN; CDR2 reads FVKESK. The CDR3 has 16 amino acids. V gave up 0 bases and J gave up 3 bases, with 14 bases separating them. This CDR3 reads CASSQDMDRRHTEAFF. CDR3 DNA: TGTGCCAGCAGCCAAGATATGGACCGCCGCCACACTGAAGCTTTCTTT.

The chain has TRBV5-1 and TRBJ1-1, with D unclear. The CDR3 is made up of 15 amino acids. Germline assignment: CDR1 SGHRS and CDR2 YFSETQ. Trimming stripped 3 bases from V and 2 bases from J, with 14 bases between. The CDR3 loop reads CASSSSIISNTEAFF. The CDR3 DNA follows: TGCGCCAGCAGCTCAAGCATAATAAGCAACACTGAAGCTTTCTTT.

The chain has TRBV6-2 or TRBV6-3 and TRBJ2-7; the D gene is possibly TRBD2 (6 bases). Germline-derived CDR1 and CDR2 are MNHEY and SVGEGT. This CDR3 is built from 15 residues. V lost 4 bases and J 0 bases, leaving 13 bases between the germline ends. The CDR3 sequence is CASSFISGSSYEQYF. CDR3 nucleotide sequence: TGTGCCAGCAGTTTCATATCCGGGAGCTCCTACGAGCAGTACTTC.

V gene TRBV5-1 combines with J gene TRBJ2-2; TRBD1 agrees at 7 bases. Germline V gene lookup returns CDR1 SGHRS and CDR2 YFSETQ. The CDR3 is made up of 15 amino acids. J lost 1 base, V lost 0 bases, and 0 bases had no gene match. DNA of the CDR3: TGCGCCAGCAGCTTGGGGGACAGGAACACCGGGGAGCTGTTTTTT. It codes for CASSLGDRNTGELFF.

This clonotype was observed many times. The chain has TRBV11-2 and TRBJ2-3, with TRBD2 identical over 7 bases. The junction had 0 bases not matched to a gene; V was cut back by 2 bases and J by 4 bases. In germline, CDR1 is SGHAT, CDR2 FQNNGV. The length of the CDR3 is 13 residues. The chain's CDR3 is CASSLSGADTQYF. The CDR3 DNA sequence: TGTGCCAGCAGCTTAAGCGGGGCAGATACGCAGTATTTT.

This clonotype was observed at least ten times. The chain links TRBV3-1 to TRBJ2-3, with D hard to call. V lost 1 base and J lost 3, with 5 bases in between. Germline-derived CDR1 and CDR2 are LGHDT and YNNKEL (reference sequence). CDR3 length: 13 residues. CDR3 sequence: CASSQATTDTQYF. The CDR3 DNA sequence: TGTGCCAGCAGCCAAGCAACGACAGATACGCAGTATTTT.

DNA for the CDR3: TGCGCCAGCAGCTCGACAAAAAATGAGCAGTTCTTC. It codes for CASSSTKNEQFF. The rearrangement joins TRBV5-1 to TRBJ2-1; unclear D gene. Trimming pared 3 bases from V and 7 bases from J, leaving 8 bases between. This CDR3 comprises 12 residues. Germline V gene data show CDR1 as SGHRS and CDR2 as YFSETQ.

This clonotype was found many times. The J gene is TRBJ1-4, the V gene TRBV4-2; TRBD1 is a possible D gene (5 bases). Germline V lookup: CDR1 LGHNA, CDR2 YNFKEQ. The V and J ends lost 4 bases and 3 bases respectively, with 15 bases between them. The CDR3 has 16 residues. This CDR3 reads CASSPLGVRPNEKLFF. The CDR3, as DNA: TGTGCCAGCAGCCCCCTGGGGGTTCGCCCTAATGAAAAACTGTTTTTT.